Shown below are 20 T cell receptor beta chains from a single sample sequenced in a study of CD8 T cells in Susac syndrome. With random hexamers, reverse transcription was performed on roughly 0.5 to 1 ug of RNA. TCRdb analysed the immunoSEQ multiplex PCR reads with MiXCR anew, one entry per CDR3 protein. The repertoire holds more than 55,000 distinct CDR3 sequences, with nearly 96% as singletons. Sample: CD4+ T cells from PBMCs. The origin of the receptors is a human donor with multiple sclerosis.

This chain links TRBV3-1 with TRBJ1-1; perhaps TRBD1 as D (6 bases). Germline V gives CDR1 LGHDT, CDR2 YNNKEL (reference sequence). The CDR3 loop spans 13 amino acids. V was cut by 7 bases and J by 4 bases, with 13 bases left in between. The DNA of the CDR3 is TGTGCCAGCAAGACAGGCTCAGGCACTGAAGCTTTCTTT. Its translation: CASKTGSGTEAFF.

The chain joins TRBV29-1 to TRBJ1-1; TRBD1 matches 7 bases. The CDR3 is 14 residues long. The junction had 7 bases not matched to a gene; V was cut back by 2 bases and J by 4 bases. CDR1 and CDR2 (germline): SQVTM, ANQGSEA. CDR3 sequence: CSVERQGVSTEAFF. In DNA, the CDR3 is TGCAGCGTTGAACGGCAGGGGGTTAGCACTGAAGCTTTCTTT.

The rearrangement joins TRBV3-1 to TRBJ1-2; no firm D call. V lost 4 bases, J lost 4 bases, and 16 bases lay in between. CDR3 length: 15 residues. From germline, CDR1 is LGHDT and CDR2 YNNKEL (reference sequence). The CDR3 DNA reads TGTGCCAGCAGCCTCTATGGAGGGAATATCTATGGCTACACCTTC. Translated: CASSLYGGNIYGYTF.

This chain joins TRBV29-1 and TRBJ2-2, with 7 bases lining up with TRBD1. The CDR3 runs 14 residues. Germline V gene sequence: CDR1 SQVTM, CDR2 ANQGSEA. V lost 6 bases to trimming and J lost 6 bases; unmatched junction nucleotides: 10. CDR3 residues: CSVGPGQSAGELFF. DNA of the CDR3: TGCAGCGTGGGTCCGGGACAGAGCGCCGGGGAGCTGTTTTTT.

The rearrangement links TRBV7-9 to TRBJ1-1, with D unresolved. V was shortened by 5 bases and J by 6 bases, with 13 bases between the two germline ends. CDR3 size: 13 residues. The V gene's germline CDR1 is SEHNR and CDR2 FQNEAQ (reference sequence). The CDR3 here is CASSTLRGPEAFF. Written as DNA, the CDR3 is TGTGCCAGCAGCACGCTGAGAGGGCCTGAAGCTTTCTTT.

The sample holds one count of this clonotype. The chain combines TRBV6-5 with TRBJ2-5; no firm D call. V lost 6 bases, J lost 5 bases, and 7 bases lay in between. Germline CDR1 is MNHEY and CDR2 is SVGAGI. This CDR3 is 11 amino acids long. The CDR3 loop is CASSRKETQYF. The CDR3, as DNA: TGTGCCAGCAGCCGAAAGGAGACCCAGTACTTC.

As DNA, the CDR3 is TGTGCCAGCAGCTCACAGGGGGGGGACACTGAAGCTTTCTTT. Its protein is CASSSQGGDTEAFF. The rearrangement joins TRBV7-9 to TRBJ1-1, with TRBD1 identical over 8 bases. The CDR3 runs to 14 residues. The junction had 4 bases not matched to a gene; V was cut back by 4 bases and J by 3 bases. The germline gives CDR1 SEHNR, CDR2 FQNEAQ (reference sequence).

The chain is built from TRBV6-5 and TRBJ2-2, with TRBD1 matching 7 bases. The CDR3 is 14 amino acids. The V and J ends lost 6 bases and 5 bases, in that order; junction bases with no gene match: 6. CDR1 MNHEY and CDR2 SVGAGI come from the germline V gene. CDR3 in amino acids: CASRRQGETGELFF. CDR3 nucleotides: TGTGCCAGCAGACGACAGGGAGAAACCGGGGAGCTGTTTTTT.

DNA for the CDR3: TGCGCCAGCAGCAGCGGGACGGCCCTTGGTGAGCAGTTCTTC. Amino acid sequence: CASSSGTALGEQFF. This chain joins TRBV5-1 and TRBJ2-1; 7 bases map to TRBD2. CDR1 SGHRS and CDR2 YFSETQ come from the germline V gene. The CDR3 has 14 residues. J was trimmed by 9 bases and V by 4 bases; bases with no gene match: 10.

The V and J genes are TRBV6-2 or TRBV6-3 and TRBJ2-1, with a weak D call TRBD2 (5 bases). This CDR3 contains 14 residues. Germline V lookup: CDR1 MNHEY, CDR2 SVGEGT. V was cut by 2 bases and J by 2 bases, with 7 bases left in between. The CDR3 DNA follows: TGTGCCAGCAGTTACGGGCGGGCCTACAATGAGCAGTTCTTC. This gives the protein CASSYGRAYNEQFF.

V and J are TRBV3-1 and TRBJ1-2; 7 nucleotides align to TRBD1. After removal of 4 bases from V and 2 bases from J, the junction contained 1 base not matched to a gene. Germline CDR1 LGHDT, CDR2 YNNKEL (reference sequence). The CDR3 is made up of 13 amino acids. The CDR3 DNA reads as TGTGCCAGCAGCCCCAGGGGGAACTATGGCTACACCTTC. This sequence encodes CASSPRGNYGYTF.

The V gene is TRBV28, the J gene TRBJ2-5, with D possibly TRBD1 on 5 matching bases. Trimming cost V 7 bases and J 1 base, with 19 bases left between them. Per germline, CDR1 MDHEN and CDR2 SYDVKM. The length of the CDR3 is 16 residues. CDR3 bases: TGTGCCAGCAAGTTAAGGTTGGGCAGGGCCCAAGAGACCCAGTACTTC. This translates into CASKLRLGRAQETQYF.

The rearrangement uses TRBV19 and TRBJ2-1, with 9 positions matching TRBD2. The CDR3 totals 14 residues. The J segment lost 2 bases and the V segment lost 5 bases, leaving 1 base of the junction unmatched. In germline, CDR1 is LNHDA, CDR2 SQIVND (reference sequence). The CDR3 DNA sequence: TGTGCCAGTAGTTCTAGCGGGGCCTACAATGAGCAGTTCTTC. The encoded protein is CASSSSGAYNEQFF.

The rearrangement links TRBV20-1 to TRBJ1-5; D remains unclear. Germline loops: CDR1 DFQATT, CDR2 SNEGSKA (reference sequence). V was shortened by 5 bases and J by 2 bases, with 16 bases between the two germline ends. The CDR3 extends over 15 amino acids. This CDR3 is CSAPPGGYGNQPQHF. The CDR3 DNA reads TGCAGTGCTCCCCCGGGAGGGTATGGCAATCAGCCCCAGCATTTT.

V usage is TRBV4-1 and J usage is TRBJ2-2; 7 nucleotides align to TRBD1. The CDR3 spans 15 residues. V shed 0 bases, J shed 7 bases, and the junction held 5 bases outside the gene matches. Germline CDR1 reads MGHRA; CDR2 reads YSYEKL. The DNA for the CDR3 is TGCGCCAGCAGCCAAGAGACAGGGCGGAACGGGGAGCTGTTTTTT. Translating it yields CASSQETGRNGELFF.

The rearrangement links TRBV11-2 to TRBJ2-5; no firm D call. V lost 1 base to trimming and J lost 5 bases, with 8 bases between them. Germline CDR1 reads SGHAT; CDR2 reads FQNNGV. The length of the CDR3 is 13 residues. DNA for the CDR3: TGTGCCAGCAGCTTAGCTAGTCTGGAGACCCAGTACTTC. Protein: CASSLASLETQYF.

The chain has TRBV10-3 and TRBJ1-1; D possibly corresponds to TRBD1 (5 bases). Germline CDR1 is ENHRY and CDR2 is SYGVKD. V dropped 0 bases and J dropped 9 bases, with 14 bases sitting between them. The CDR3 length is 14 residues. The CDR3: CAISESGGSPKAFF. The CDR3 DNA is TGTGCCATCAGTGAGTCGGGGGGTTCCCCGAAAGCTTTCTTT.

The genes are TRBV4-1 and TRBJ1-5, with unresolved D. V gave up 0 bases and J gave up 2 bases, with 11 bases separating them. Germline CDR1 MGHRA, CDR2 YSYEKL. The CDR3 runs 16 residues. CDR3 nucleotide sequence: TGCGCCAGCAGCCAAGAAGGAAGGACGGGCAATCAGCCCCAGCATTTT. It codes for CASSQEGRTGNQPQHF.

The rearrangement links TRBV5-1 to TRBJ2-3; D ambiguous. V was clipped by 3 bases and J by 0 bases, with 8 bases between them. Germline V gene sequence: CDR1 SGHRS, CDR2 YFSETQ. The CDR3 has 14 amino acids. The CDR3 is CASSSLWSTDTQYF. CDR3 nucleotides: TGCGCCAGCAGCTCCCTCTGGAGCACAGATACGCAGTATTTT.

J is TRBJ2-7 and V is TRBV3-1; D gene uncertain. Trimming took 1 base from V and 2 from J, leaving 3 bases between them. The CDR3 length is 12 residues. Germline V CDR1 and CDR2: LGHDT, YNNKEL (reference sequence). CDR3 in amino acids: CASSQVTYEQYF. CDR3 sequence (DNA): TGTGCCAGCAGCCAAGTAACCTACGAGCAGTACTTC.